This T cell receptor beta chain was sequenced in a study of Graves' ophthalmopathy and Graves' hyperthyroidism (dated by TCRdb to the late 2010s). As for the study more broadly: Hyperthyroidism was considered stable if no progression to ophthalmopathy occurred within 18 months of follow-up. To tell Graves' ophthalmopathy apart from Graves' hyperthyroidism, and to predict which patients would progress to ophthalmopathy, the study relied on TCR beta repertoire signatures. In total, 135 blood samples were TCR-sequenced: fewer than 50 ophthalmopathy, approximately 75 hyperthyroidism and approximately 17 hyperthyroidism-to-ophthalmopathy patients. To explore V-J signatures that distinguish ophthalmopathy from hyperthyroidism, a discovery set of about a hundred patients was enrolled, made up of 40 to 45 with ophthalmopathy and under 65 with stable hyperthyroidism. An independent validation cohort comprised some 19 hyperthyroidism patients and 17 patients who later progressed from hyperthyroidism to ophthalmopathy. T-cell repertoires of thyroid tissue and blood were compared in more than five hyperthyroidism patients. Once sampling was done, hyperthyroidism patients were given methimazole at a starting dose of 30 mg daily, while ophthalmopathy patients were given high-dose intravenous methylprednisolone.

For repertoire sequencing, the TCR beta CDR3 regions were amplified from RNA transcripts. A first-round RT-PCR used HTBI primers with the Qiagen OneStep RT-PCR kit, followed by a second-round multiplex PCR, size selection and purification. Libraries were sequenced paired-end with 100 bp reads on an Illumina HiSeq2000. As for the original processing: SOAPnuke was used for read processing, and reads with adapters, uncalled bases, a mean Phred below 15, or no exact constant-primer or identifier match were discarded. COPE v1.2.5 was used to merge high-quality paired reads. Clonotypes were defined as unique nucleotide sequences and were aligned to IMGT TRB V, D and J references using MiTCR v1.1. Analysis was restricted to V-J combinations with a frequency above 0.0001, which covered about 99% of repertoires. A TCR clonal expansion and chaos score per V-J combination was defined as the ratio of F50 clonal expansion to chaos observed in the TCRdist matrix. Welch's t-statistics and random forest were used to reduce features to about 13 V-J combinations, which were fed into a naive Bayes classifier. Thyroid-blood repertoire similarity was quantified with the Morisita-Horn index. Using fastp at Q25 and MiXCR, TCRdb reprocessed the public reads and kept productive beta chains. Identical CDR3 proteins give one entry, which carries the most common genes and DNA. TCRdb's processing, not the study's, gives the V and J calls here. Across this sample there are 900,000 to 1,200,000 distinct CDR3 sequences, with 35% to 40% seen only once. Together, the top ten hold 11% of the sample.

The CDR3 runs 11 amino acids, cysteine and phenylalanine included. Kept here is only the CDR3 DNA, which spans 33 bases and is read in frame from base 1. In the germline V gene, CDR1 corresponds to SNHLY and CDR2 to FYNNEI. The V and J ends are trimmed by 8 bases and 13 bases, leaving 17 bases between them. Overall study outcomes, separate from this receptor: Most of the expanded thyroid clonotypes with a frequency above 0.001 were also detected in blood, and it was suggested that the thyroid immune response may be reflected by blood repertoires. In validation, the model predicted ophthalmopathy progression with more than 70% sensitivity and approximately 72% specificity; 12 predicted patients were CT-confirmed with GO in a median of around 6 months. Ophthalmopathy was separated from stable hyperthyroidism by the 13-signature model with about 89% sensitivity and roughly 82% specificity in cross-validation and with 80%/75% in the test set. Sample size was not statistically predetermined, and group allocation was not concealed from the investigators.

Patients with hyperthyroidism were aged 18 to 65 years, had been newly diagnosed, and had a disease duration of less than 2 months. Patients were excluded if they had other autoimmune diseases, uncontrolled infections, pregnancy or lactation. Clinical symptoms, serum thyroxine, TRAb, thyroid ultrasound and orbital computed tomography formed the basis of the diagnosis. Trizol reagent was used to extract the total RNA, and its quality was then checked on an Agilent 2100 Bioanalyzer. This clonotype was recorded once. What antigen it recognizes has not been identified. The input lacks base qualities; no much larger clone sits a single base away. Evidence from a single read is weak.

The clonotype comes from an adult man with Graves' hyperthyroidism. Recombination linked TRBV2 to TRBJ1-2; the D gene is perhaps TRBD1, from 5 matching bases. The source material was peripheral blood or thyroid tissue (not recorded which). For the CDR3, the sequence is CASGGRGRGTF. The sequence in DNA is TGTGCCAGCGGGGGGAGGGGCCGGGGCACCTTC.